This T cell receptor beta chain was retrieved from a study of immune cell composition in non-small cell lung cancer. Study information: Lung adenocarcinoma or squamous carcinoma made up most tumours. Study-wide points: Around four fifths of squamous and around 34% of adenocarcinoma cases had tumour-associated clones >0.5%. Overall clonality, unlike maximal tumour-associated clone frequency, did not predict TIL reactivity.

Normal lung sampling was at least 3 cm from the tumour, as distant as possible. DNA was extracted from unsorted cell suspensions stored frozen. With regard to this clone: Its antigen remains unknown.

Only in-frame clones appear in the TCRdb table, and some are missing; sequencing was by immunoSEQ multiplex PCR. Of about 6,600 clones listed, 82% are singletons. The clonotype originates from a human donor with non-small cell lung cancer. Sequencing used non-adjacent lung tissue.

The CDR3 DNA sequence: TGTGCCAGCAGCTTAAACCCAGGGGTCACCGGGGAGCTGTTTTTT. Translation gives CASSLNPGVTGELFF. The J gene is TRBJ2-2, the V gene TRBV7-9; possible D gene TRBD1, 6 bases. The CDR3 totals 15 residues. Germline CDR1 is SEHNR and CDR2 is FQNEAQ (reference sequence). With 2 bases removed from V and 4 bases from J, the gap between germline ends came to 11 bases.